This T cell receptor beta chain emerged from a study of blood T cell repertoires in COVID-19. Across the whole study: Donors in the United States, Italy and Spain gave samples during acute or convalescent COVID-19.

Trimming removed 2 bases at V and 5 bases at J, with 18 bases between. Germline lookup yields CDR1 MDHEN and CDR2 SYDVKM. The CDR3 length is 16 residues. Assay used: immunoSEQ multiplex PCR; TCRdb lists only in-frame clones, some missing. Among more than 150,000 clones listed, just under 80% were seen once. Material: peripheral blood. The chain uses TRBV28 and TRBJ1-2, with a weak D call TRBD1 (6 bases). This sequence originates from a woman aged 80 or over with active or convalescent COVID-19. The CDR3 here is CASSLGRASRGYGYTF. The CDR3 DNA reads TGTGCCAGCAGTTTAGGGAGGGCATCTAGGGGGTATGGCTACACCTTC.